What follows are 9 T cell receptor beta chains derived from one specimen sequenced in a study of T cells in Graves' hyperthyroidism and ophthalmopathy. Researchers amplified the TCR beta CDR3 regions from RNA transcripts. First-round RT-PCR with HTBI primers amplified the TCR CDR3 region. From the multiplex PCR reads, TCRdb called clonotypes with MiXCR, one entry per CDR3 protein. The sample shows about 610,000 distinct CDR3 sequences, around 45% of them seen only once. Input material: peripheral blood or thyroid tissue (not recorded which). The receptors shown here come from a young woman with Graves' hyperthyroidism.

This clonotype came up many times. The gene calls are TRBV20-1 and TRBJ1-4; D call uncertain. The CDR3 is 14 residues long. The germline V and J ends were trimmed by 6 bases and 0 bases, with 11 bases remaining between them. The germline V gene encodes CDR1 DFQATT and CDR2 SNEGSKA (reference sequence). CDR3 region: CSAMSSATNEKLFF. The CDR3 DNA follows: TGCAGTGCCATGAGCAGTGCAACTAATGAAAAACTGTTTTTT.

The V and J genes are TRBV20-1 and TRBJ1-2; D gene unclear. In germline, CDR1 is DFQATT, CDR2 SNEGSKA (reference sequence). This CDR3 has 15 amino acids. The ends were cut back, 6 bases at V and 3 bases at J, with 20 bases in the middle. The CDR3, as DNA: TGCAGTGCCACCCGTCTTGGGGTAGAGGACTATGGCTACACCTTC. Its translation: CSATRLGVEDYGYTF.

Note on this clonotype: This could be a read error, since a much larger clone is one nucleotide away. The chain couples TRBV20-1 to TRBJ2-5; TRBD2 is a possible D gene (5 bases). This CDR3 is built from 13 residues. CDR1 DFQATT and CDR2 SNEGSKA come from the germline V gene (reference sequence). Trimming pared 6 bases from V and 5 bases from J, leaving 16 bases between. The CDR3 region is CSARATTGETQYF. Written as DNA, the CDR3 is TGCAGTGCCCGGGCGACAACGGGGGAGACCCAGTACTTC.

In its sample, this clonotype was seen many times. The chain couples TRBV19 to TRBJ2-5; possible D gene TRBD2, 5 bases. The V gene's germline CDR1 is LNHDA and CDR2 SQIVND (reference sequence). Trimming stripped 5 bases from V and 3 bases from J, with 10 bases between. This CDR3 spans 13 amino acids. In DNA form, the CDR3 reads TGTGCCAGTAGTGAGGGCCACAAAGAGACCCAGTACTTC. Translating it yields CASSEGHKETQYF.

This clonotype was counted many times. The chain combines TRBV9 with TRBJ2-2; 7 bases match TRBD1. The CDR3 length is 14 residues. J was trimmed by 4 bases and V by 7 bases; bases with no gene match: 7. Germline CDR1 SGDLS, CDR2 YYNGEE. The CDR3 reads CASGPGQSTGELFF. The CDR3 nucleotides are TGTGCCAGCGGCCCGGGACAGAGCACCGGGGAGCTGTTTTTT.

This chain links TRBV29-1 with TRBJ2-5; 9 bases are a match to TRBD2. Germline V gene lookup returns CDR1 SQVTM and CDR2 ANQGSEA. The CDR3 totals 15 residues. The trim removed 6 bases at V and 5 bases at J, leaving 13 bases unmatched. CDR3 sequence reads: CSVSGLAGPWETQYF. CDR3 bases: TGCAGCGTGAGTGGGCTAGCGGGACCTTGGGAGACCCAGTACTTC.

The gene calls are TRBV2 and TRBJ2-3, with D possibly being TRBD1 (6 bases). The CDR3 consists of 13 residues. The V end was cut by 6 bases, the J end by 4 bases, with 11 bases between. Germline V gene sequence: CDR1 SNHLY, CDR2 FYNNEI. CDR3: CASSSGEADTQYF. The CDR3 coding sequence is TGTGCCAGCAGCTCAGGGGAAGCAGATACGCAGTATTTT. Combining the CDR3 with reference TRBV2 and TRBJ2-3 gives the whole variable domain EPEVTQTPSHQVTQMGQEVILRCVPISNHLYFYWYRQILGQKVEFLVSFYNNEISEKSEIFDDQFSVERPDGSNFTLKIRSTKLEDSAMYFCASSSGEADTQYFGPGTRLTVL.

This clonotype has ten or more counts. The chain links TRBV19 to TRBJ2-6; D perhaps matches TRBD1 (5 bases). Deletions cut 2 bases from V and 4 bases from J, with 12 bases between. Germline CDR1 LNHDA, CDR2 SQIVND (reference sequence). This CDR3 spans 16 amino acids. The CDR3 reads CASSIMPGSGANVLTF. CDR3 bases: TGTGCCAGTAGTATAATGCCAGGGTCGGGGGCCAACGTCCTGACTTTC.

This clonotype was seen once. The chain uses TRBV7-2 and TRBJ1-6, with TRBD1 identical over 12 bases. Germline V gene lookup returns CDR1 SGHTA and CDR2 FQGNSA. The V gene end was trimmed by 4 bases and the J gene end by 6 bases; junction bases not matched to a gene: 4. This CDR3 has 16 amino acids. CDR3 protein: CASSSRGQGANSPLHF. CDR3 bases: TGTGCCAGCAGCTCACGGGGACAGGGGGCTAATTCACCCCTCCACTTT.